Here is one TCR beta chain with its context. Its antigen is as yet unknown. The data stem from a study of shared clonotypes between healthy human individuals. Study results and limitations: Only a few donors were included, so the genetic and exposure-history diversity represented was limited.

The junction had 10 bases not matched to a gene; V was cut back by 5 bases and J by 4 bases. The CDR3 extends over 15 amino acids. Germline values: CDR1 SGHTA, CDR2 FQGNSA. The assay used deep level. Investigators spread the genomic DNA of each subset evenly over several immunoSEQ plates. In the authors' workflow: ImmunoSEQ supplied junction-only sequences lacking quality scores, so filtering was different. Measured with immunoSEQ multiplex PCR; TCRdb has only the in-frame clones, and not every one. The DNA gave D and trimming, while V, J and clone size come from that table. There are 520,000 or so clones in the sample; approximately 85% occur only once, and about an eighth lies in the top ten.

V usage is TRBV7-2 and J usage is TRBJ2-5, with 7 bases that match TRBD1. The source is a middle-aged woman in good health. Some clones in this sample may be carry-over from other donors' samples. Material for sequencing was PBMCs. The CDR3 loop is CASSVGTVSIETQYF. CDR3 DNA sequence: TGTGCCAGCAGCGTAGGGACAGTGAGTATAGAGACCCAGTACTTC.